This entry describes one TCR beta chain. The target of this receptor is not known. Per-nucleotide qualities are absent, and no much larger clonotype sits a single base away. Library generation was performed with the immunoSEQ multiplex PCR assay. As for the authors' bioinformatics: A statistical classification framework was developed to diagnose cytomegalovirus status using the catalog of TCR beta chain sequences. Sourced from immuneACCESS, this table was stored by TCRdb with only in-frame sequences that have V and J called. A share of the clones is absent; for the studies checked, an unresolved V gene accounts for under half, and the remainder has no known explanation. Clone size and V and J calls were adopted from that table, with D and trimming inferred from the DNA. Recorded for this sample are around 240,000 clones; around 90% of them occurred a single time. The ten largest clones represent less than 0.4% of the sample.

CDR1 and CDR2 were assigned from the germline V gene (reference sequence) as GTSNPN and SVGIG. The CDR3, from cysteine to phenylalanine, totals 14 residues. Kept here is only the CDR3 DNA, which spans 42 bases and is read in frame from base 1. Trimming leaves V shorter by 4 bases and J shorter by 5 bases, with the junction holding 8 bases beyond the gene matches. This entry comes from a study of cytomegalovirus exposure and HLA in healthy donors (dated by TCRdb to about 2017). Background for the entire study: A later analysis indicated that the 130 or so validation repertoires were generated on the platform also employed for the roughly 720 repertoires of the first cohort. To predict cytomegalovirus infection status, the study combined high-throughput TCR immunosequencing, statistical association of individual TCRs with disease status, and machine learning. Besides the first cohort of under 700 subjects, a separate validation cohort made up of 120 different subjects was used. The study aimed to test whether signatures of past pathogen exposure could be identified by cataloging public T cell receptors. General study outcomes and caveats: It was suggested by the authors that the approach could potentially be generalized to other disease states and immunological phenotypes. While some public TCRs were present in many individuals, most TCR sequences turned up only very rarely across donors. In both the original and validation cohorts, the classifier was reported to diagnose cytomegalovirus status with high specificity and sensitivity. In vitro tests confirmed that a few of the cytomegalovirus-associated TCR beta chains recognize cytomegalovirus antigens. A later analysis had no HLA typing for the validation cohort, so co-occurrence there was scored across all 110 or so repertoires. A total of 150 to 200 TCR beta chains were listed by the study as associated with cytomegalovirus. In a later analysis, TCRs clustered in the first cohort were found to also tend to co-occur in the roughly 120 validation repertoires, with approximately 94% of cluster scores above 0.

Donors formed part of the validation cohort, which comprised 120 or so subjects and was distinct from the first cohort of several hundred subjects. The origin of this receptor is a woman under 30 in good health and CMV-seronegative. The sample taken for sequencing was PBMCs. Recombination connected TRBV30 to TRBJ2-1; 7 central bases correspond to TRBD1. CDR3 reads: CAWNEGQANNEQFF. The nucleotide sequence reads TGTGCCTGGAATGAAGGACAGGCAAACAATGAGCAGTTCTTC.